Included here is one T cell receptor (beta chain) sequence, with context. Its cognate antigen is unknown. Sequenced by immunoSEQ multiplex PCR; TCRdb stores in-frame clones only, minus some. The sample has more than 95,000 clones, around nine tenths seen once. The trim removed 0 bases at V and 7 bases at J, leaving 8 bases unmatched. Germline loops: CDR1 SGHRS, CDR2 YFSETQ. CDR3 length: 16 residues. CD4+CD25+CD127- Tregs, CD4+CD25- non-Tregs, CD4 and CD8 cells were sorted. The data are from a study of Tregs in tolerant kidney transplant recipients. Overall study findings and caveats: Validation in larger populations is needed because few patients were studied.

Sequenced material: CD4+ T cells from blood. The source is a human donor in good health. This chain joins TRBV5-1 and TRBJ2-1; 9 bases fit TRBD2. The DNA for the CDR3 is TGCGCCAGCAGCTTGGTGGCGGGAGGGCCGAGAAATGAGCAGTTCTTC. Protein sequence: CASSLVAGGPRNEQFF.